This T cell receptor beta chain was identified in a study of blood T cell repertoires in COVID-19 (dated by TCRdb to 2019 to 2021). About the full investigation: Samples covering the acute and convalescent phases of COVID-19 were provided by collaborators in the United States, Italy and Spain. The prospective study material was composed of cDNA or gDNA derived from T cells, B-cell-depleted T cells, or PBMCs. Subjects who had been exposed to COVID-19, were actively infected with it, or had recovered from it provided the deeply sampled blood TCRbeta repertoires that made up the dataset. The repertoires were made available in a free public database intended to serve as a resource for research on the immune response to SARS-CoV-2. The samples were drawn from two sources: the first 160 participants of the ongoing ImmuneRACE study, and 1,254 subjects contributed by 6 global collaborators. The sample metadata nearly always contained a de-identified subject ID, COVID-19 status, age in years and sex. Where available, HLA class I and class II types were taken from metadata supplied by the sample provider and were not determined by assay-based typing.

CDR1 and CDR2 were assigned from the germline V gene as SGHTA and FQGNSA. V drops 5 bases and J drops 0 bases, leaving 8 bases in between. From the cysteine through the phenylalanine, the CDR3 covers 14 amino acids. Just the 42-base CDR3 DNA is kept, in frame starting at base 1. Whole blood was collected in K2EDTA tubes by collaborating institutions according to the institutions' own protocols. For TCRbeta analysis, collaborators shipped samples in one of three forms: frozen whole blood, isolated PBMCs, or DNA extracted from either of those sample types. TCRbeta CDR3 regions were amplified from genomic DNA using the immunoSEQ Assay, a bias-controlled multiplex PCR. Per the original workflow: The number of nucleated cells in each sample was estimated by amplification of reference gene primers within the assay. To quantify the absolute abundance of each unique TCRbeta CDR3 rearrangement, sequence reads were collapsed and filtered. For each sample, productive Simpson clonality was calculated as the square root of Simpson's diversity index over productive rearrangements. The clones in this table, taken by TCRdb from immuneACCESS, are in-frame only. Not every clone is retained; where verified, under half of the shortfall comes from an unresolved V gene, and the cause of the rest is unknown. For V, J and clone size, that table is used; D and trimming come from the DNA. This sample gives tens of thousands of clones in total; approximately 88% of them show up just once. Of the sample, roughly 2.5% falls within the top ten clones.

What the work shows at the level of the full study, not this receptor alone: The amount of clinical and demographic metadata varied by source and participant and was provided uncurated.

Comment on this clone: Its recognized antigen is unknown. No much larger clonotype is one base removed from it; base qualities were not supplied.

The sequence derives from a man older than 75 with active or convalescent COVID-19. The sample comprised peripheral blood. The chain is assembled from TRBV7-2 and TRBJ2-1, with the D gene call left open. The CDR3 corresponds to CASSPYGSYNEQFF. The sequence in DNA is TGTGCCAGCAGCCCTTACGGCTCCTACAATGAGCAGTTCTTC.